The clone carrying this T cell receptor (beta chain) was seen a few times. The target antigen is unknown. Reverse transcribing all isolated RNA meant expressed TCRB transcripts were sequenced. Some clones are missing from TCRdb's copy, which holds only in-frame ones; the method was immunoSEQ multiplex PCR. Among some 250,000 clones listed, around 26% were seen once. Germline values: CDR1 LNHDA, CDR2 SQIVND (reference sequence). The CDR3 consists of 16 residues. V dropped 5 bases and J dropped 3; count of bases not matched to a gene: 12. Stem cell-like memory, regulatory, central memory and naive CD4+ cells were sorted via CD45RO/CCR7/CD25/CD127/CD95/CD27. Purity exceeding 95% was reached by all sorted populations. This sample stems from a study of beta chain features in type 1 diabetes. Findings and limits, study-wide: A pattern of fewer insertions and more deletions at VDJ junctions was seen in type 1 diabetes patients. The naive, central memory and Treg TCRB repertoires of patients appeared to be more similar to one another than those of healthy donors.

The sequence was collected from a man aged 25-45 years in good health. Sample: central memory CD4+ T cells from blood. This chain uses TRBV19 with TRBJ1-1; 7 nucleotides match TRBD1. CDR3 sequence (DNA): TGTGCCAGTAGTGCGGGAAGGGACAGCTATCACACTGAAGCTTTCTTT. Translated: CASSAGRDSYHTEAFF.